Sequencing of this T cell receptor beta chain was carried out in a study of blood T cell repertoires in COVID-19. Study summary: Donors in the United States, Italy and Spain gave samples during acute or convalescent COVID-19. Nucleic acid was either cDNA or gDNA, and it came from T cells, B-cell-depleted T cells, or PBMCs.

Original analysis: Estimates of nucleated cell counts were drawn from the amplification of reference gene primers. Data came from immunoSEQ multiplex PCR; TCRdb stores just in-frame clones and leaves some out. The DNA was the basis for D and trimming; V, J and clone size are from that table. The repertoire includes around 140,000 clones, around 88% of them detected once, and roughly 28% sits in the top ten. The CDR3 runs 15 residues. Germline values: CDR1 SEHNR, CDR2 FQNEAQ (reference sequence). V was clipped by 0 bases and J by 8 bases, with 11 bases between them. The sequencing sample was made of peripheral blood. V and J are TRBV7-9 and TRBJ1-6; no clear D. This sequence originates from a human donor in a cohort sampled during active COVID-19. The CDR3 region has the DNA TGTGCCAGCAGCTTAGCGCGCGGCCGGGATTCACCCCTCCACTTT. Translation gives CASSLARGRDSPLHF.